This T cell receptor (beta chain) comes out of a study of response to subunit inactivated influenza vaccine. From germline, CDR1 is LGHDT and CDR2 YNNKEL (reference sequence). Trimming removed 3 bases from V and 0 bases from J; junction bases left unmatched: 5. CDR3 length equals 16 residues. Concerning this clonotype: The target antigen is unknown.

Using its own MiXCR run on the RT-PCR reads, TCRdb lists one record per CDR3 protein. The data show approximately 200,000 distinct CDR3 sequences, approximately 15% seen once. Whole-study findings and limits: The authors offered the suggestion that each seasonal influenza vaccination recruits few new T cells.

The clonotype was recovered from a man aged 50 or older who received an inactivated influenza vaccine. The chain couples TRBV3-1 to TRBJ2-3; 8 bases align to TRBD2. The starting material was CD8+ T cells sorted from PBMCs, obtained around 5 days after vaccination. The CDR3 protein is CASSHVSGESTDTQYF. In DNA, the CDR3 is TGTGCCAGCAGCCATGTTAGCGGGGAGAGCACAGATACGCAGTATTTT.